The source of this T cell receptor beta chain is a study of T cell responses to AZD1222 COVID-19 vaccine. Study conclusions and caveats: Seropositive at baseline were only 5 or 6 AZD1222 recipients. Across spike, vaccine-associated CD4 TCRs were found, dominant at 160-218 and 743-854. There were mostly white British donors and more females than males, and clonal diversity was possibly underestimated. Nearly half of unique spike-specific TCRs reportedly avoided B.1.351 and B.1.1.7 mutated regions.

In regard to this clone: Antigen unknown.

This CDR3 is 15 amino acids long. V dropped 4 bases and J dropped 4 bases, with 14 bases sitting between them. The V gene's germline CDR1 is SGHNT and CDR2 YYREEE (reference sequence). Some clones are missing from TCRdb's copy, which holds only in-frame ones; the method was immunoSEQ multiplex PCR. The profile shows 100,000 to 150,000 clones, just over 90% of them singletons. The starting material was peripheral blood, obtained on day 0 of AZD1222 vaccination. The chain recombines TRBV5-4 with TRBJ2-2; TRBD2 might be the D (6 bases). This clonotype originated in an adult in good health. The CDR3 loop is CASSPAMEGTGELFF. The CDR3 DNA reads TGTGCCAGCAGCCCCGCTATGGAGGGCACCGGGGAGCTGTTTTTT.